A single T cell receptor (beta chain) is shown here with its context. There is no known antigen for this receptor. Base qualities are not at hand, and no much larger clone is one base apart. The time point label, as the study defines it: newly diagnosed GD, antithyroid drugs for less than 3 months. For both TCR sequencing and RNA sequencing, RNA was extracted from PBMCs in TRIzol. The diagnosis of Graves' disease was made according to American Thyroid Association guidelines. The patients came from an endocrinology department in Xi'an, China. Each patient gave 9 to 10 milliliters of peripheral blood, collected in an EDTA anticoagulant tube. Ficoll Paque Plus density gradient separation was used to isolate PBMCs, and no additional T cell sorting was done. An Agilent 2100 Bioanalyzer and agarose gel were used to assess RNA quality, and a NanoDrop 2000 was used to measure RNA concentration. The method was multiplex PCR. Instrument used: Illumina HiSeq 4000. TCR beta libraries were built with iRepertoire HTBI primers and Arm-PCR amplification of CDR3 regions. Before sequencing, the PCR products underwent gel purification. As for the original processing: Across samples, 60 to 75 TRBV and 15 or so TRBJ segments were identified and used for gene usage analysis of CDR3 amino acid clonotypes. COPE and FqMerger were used to merge filtered high-quality paired reads into contigs. Contigs were aligned with BLAST to IMGT TRBV, TRBD and TRBJ reference genes, and CDR3 was defined per IMGT. Highly expanded clones were defined as clonotypes with a frequency above 0.1%. Repertoire diversity was measured by Shannon entropy, and V-J evenness by the Gini coefficient. A clonotype found in more than one individual was treated as public. TCRdb trimmed public reads at Q25 via fastp, called clones via MiXCR and kept in-frame beta chains. Merged by CDR3 protein, the rows form single entries marked with the most common genes and DNA. These V and J calls originate from TCRdb's pipeline instead of the authors' own analysis. For this sample there are 400,000 to 500,000 distinct CDR3 sequences; over 15% appear just once. About 10% of the sample is in the top ten clones.

The data were obtained in a study of regulatory T cells in long-lasting Graves disease (dated by TCRdb to 2020 to 2022). About the investigation overall: In the newly diagnosed Graves' disease group, patients had been taking antithyroid drugs for less than 3 months. Persistent Graves' disease patients were compared with newly diagnosed Graves' disease patients by peripheral blood TCR sequencing and RNA sequencing. The study was registered as a clinical trial and conducted in China. TCR sequencing covered roughly 13 persistent and 20 newly diagnosed Graves' disease patients, around 33 samples in total.

Results the study describes overall, beyond this receptor: Sequencing and analysis were limited to the TCR beta chain. Peripheral blood alone was examined, since thyroid tissue, which constituted the primary lesion, could not be accessed. Compared with newly diagnosed patients, patients with persistent Graves' disease had lower TCR Shannon entropy and fewer highly expanded clones, which suggests clonal expansion. The authors noted that the small sample size was a limitation that may lower accuracy. Patients with persistent disease shared more public clonotypes (fewer than 3,000) than newly diagnosed patients did (approximately 1,000).

This sample was also put to use in a study of T cells in Graves' hyperthyroidism and ophthalmopathy. The second study's paper adds: Stable Graves' hyperthyroidism was defined as the absence of progression to ophthalmopathy over 18 months of follow-up. Hyperthyroidism patients were newly diagnosed, had a disease duration of under 2 months, and were aged 18 to 65 years. Exclusion was applied to patients with uncontrolled infections, other autoimmune diseases, pregnancy or lactation. Diagnoses were based on clinical symptoms, serum thyroxine and TRAb, thyroid ultrasound and orbital computed tomography. The TCR CDR3 was subjected to a first round of RT-PCR using the HTBI primer set and the Qiagen OneStep RT-PCR kit. Most expanded thyroid clonotypes (frequency above 0.001) were also detected in blood, a finding suggesting that blood repertoires may reflect thyroid immune responses. A model built on a 13 V-J signature distinguished ophthalmopathy from stable hyperthyroidism, reaching 85% to 90% sensitivity and around 81% specificity in cross-validation and 80%/75% in testing. In validation, progression to ophthalmopathy was predicted by the model with 70.59% sensitivity and 72% to 85% specificity, a median of around 6.5 months before onset. To identify distinguishing TCR V-J signatures, a discovery cohort of around 100 patients was used, comprising approximately 40 with Graves' ophthalmopathy and 55 to 65 with stable Graves' hyperthyroidism. Prospective prediction of ophthalmopathy was tested in an independent validation cohort of about 19 hyperthyroidism patients and some 17 patients who later progressed to ophthalmopathy. The 100 or so discovery patients were divided at random into training and test sets in a 7:3 ratio. In six Graves' hyperthyroidism patients, the study also compared T-cell repertoires from thyroid tissue with T-cell repertoires from blood. After blood sampling, hyperthyroidism patients were treated with methimazole at a starting dose of 30 mg daily, and ophthalmopathy patients were treated with high-dose intravenous methylprednisolone. Libraries were constructed in a second round of multiplex PCR, after which size selection and purification were performed. The libraries were sequenced on an Illumina HiSeq2000 using paired-end 100 bp reads. SOAPnuke was used to process the raw data, removing reads that contained adapters or uncalled bases, had a mean Phred below 15, or lacked an exact match to the constant primer or identifier. COPE v1.2.5 was used to merge the high-quality paired reads, and each unique nucleotide sequence was defined as a clonotype. MiTCR v1.1 was used to align clonotypes to the IMGT TRBV, TRBD and TRBJ reference segments. The analysis included only V-J combinations with a frequency above 0.0001, which together covered approximately 99% of the repertoires. The TCS score was defined as the ratio of F50 (clonal expansion) to E x V (chaos), calculated using BLOSUM62-based TCRdist between CDR3 peptides within each V-J. Welch's t-statistics and random forest reduced 514 V-J features to about 12, which were used in a naive Bayes classifier (R e1071). No statistical method was used to fix the sample size in advance, and group allocation was not hidden from the investigators. TCR Vbeta CDR3 sequencing of roughly 140 peripheral blood samples (approximately 44 ophthalmopathy, approximately 80 hyperthyroidism and some 17 progressor patients) is reported in the paper.

This receptor was identified in a woman aged 25 to 39 with Graves disease. Donor details come from another sample of the same person, matched by shared clones. The sample consisted of peripheral blood mononuclear cells (PBMCs), taken at new diagnosis, from a patient treated with antithyroid drugs.

CDR3 reads: CSANPQGGDSPLHF. The bases read TGCAGTGCTAACCCGCAGGGTGGAGATTCACCCCTCCACTTT. The V and J genes are TRBV20-1 and TRBJ1-6; a tentative D call is TRBD1 (5 bases match). Counted from cysteine to phenylalanine, this CDR3 has 14 amino acids. The read is trimmed to its CDR3 DNA, 42 bases read in frame from base 1. Between the V and J ends, shortened by 4 bases and 8 bases respectively, the junction contains 15 bases. CDR1 DFQATT and CDR2 SNEGSKA are derived from the germline V gene (reference sequence).